This T cell receptor beta chain emerged from a study of blood T cells in healthy people across ages. At the level of the study: There was about one barcoded beta molecule captured by template switching per two T cells.

This clonotype has more than one count but fewer than ten. The antigen is not known. The CDR3 loop spans 16 amino acids. V lost 6 bases and J lost 0, with 15 bases in between. The germline CDR1 and CDR2 sequences are MNHEY and SMNVEV (reference sequence). Next came a second PCR, run for roughly 6 to 11 cycles, which used a sample-barcoded 5' primer along with a J-beta primer mix. Every cDNA was tagged by a template-switch adaptor with 12 random nucleotides. Via MiXCR, TCRdb re-called the 5' RACE reads, giving one row per CDR3 protein. The table shows under 2 million distinct CDR3 sequences, with about 31% occurring only once. The study isolated at least 6.5 million PBMCs from each sample. Findings and limits, study-wide: The percentage of naive T cells correlated strongly with TCR beta diversity.

The sequence derives from a woman aged 30 to 39 in good health. The chain uses TRBV27 and TRBJ2-1; D is possibly TRBD2 (6 bases). The sample consisted of blood. This CDR3 reads CASRMQVAASYNEQFF. In nucleotides, the CDR3 is TGTGCCAGCAGAATGCAGGTAGCGGCCTCCTACAATGAGCAGTTCTTC.